These T cell receptor beta chains were read from a single sample in a study of blood T cell repertoires in COVID-19. Assay used: immunoSEQ multiplex PCR; TCRdb lists only in-frame clones, some missing. The sample records approximately 170,000 clones, roughly 84% being singletons. Sequenced input: PBMCs or T cells enriched from blood (not recorded which). These receptors originate from a woman between 25 and 40 years old who had recovered from COVID-19. Each CDR3 is given with its conserved first and last residue. A D gene is named only where the DNA matches it firmly. Only some rows state a clone size, as once, few, many or a class for expanded clones.

clone_size: NA; j_call: TRBJ2-1; d_call: TRBD2; v_call: TRBV4-1; cdr3_nt: TGCGCCAGCAGCCACCCGGGACTAGGTGACAATGAGCAGTTCTTC; cdr3_aa: CASSHPGLGDNEQFF
clone_size: NA; j_call: TRBJ1-1; d_call: NA; v_call: TRBV29-1; cdr3_nt: TGCAGCGGGAAGGGGGGGCGCGGGACTGAAGCTTTCTTT; cdr3_aa: CSGKGGRGTEAFF
clone_size: NA; j_call: TRBJ2-3; d_call: TRBD2; v_call: TRBV9; cdr3_nt: TGTGCCAGCAGCGTCTCTCTCTCTAGCGGCTTCACAGATACGCAGTATTTT; cdr3_aa: CASSVSLSSGFTDTQYF
clone_size: NA; j_call: TRBJ1-3; d_call: TRBD1; v_call: TRBV3-1/TRBV3-2; cdr3_nt: TGTGCCAGCAGCCAAGTATCCGGGACAGGCAACTCTGGAAACACCATATATTTT; cdr3_aa: CASSQVSGTGNSGNTIYF
clone_size: NA; j_call: TRBJ1-2; d_call: NA; v_call: TRBV5-6; cdr3_nt: TGTGCCAGCTTTATTAGGGGCGGCTACACCTTC; cdr3_aa: CASFIRGGYTF
clone_size: NA; j_call: TRBJ1-4; d_call: NA; v_call: TRBV4-1; cdr3_nt: TGCGCCAGCAGCCCACAGGGCCTTAATGAAAAACTGTTTTTT; cdr3_aa: CASSPQGLNEKLFF
clone_size: NA; j_call: TRBJ1-2; d_call: NA; v_call: TRBV5-1; cdr3_nt: TGCGCCAGCAGCTTGTATGGGGAGAACTATGGCTACACCTTC; cdr3_aa: CASSLYGENYGYTF
clone_size: NA; j_call: TRBJ2-3; d_call: TRBD2; v_call: TRBV3-1/TRBV3-2; cdr3_nt: TGTGCCAGCAGTTATCCGTCCGTTAGGCGGGGGGGAGGAACAGATACGCAGTATTTT; cdr3_aa: CASSYPSVRRGGGTDTQYF
clone_size: NA; j_call: TRBJ1-5; d_call: NA; v_call: TRBV19; cdr3_nt: TGTGCCAGTAGTATACGTCAGGCGATTAGCAATCAGCCCCAGCATTTT; cdr3_aa: CASSIRQAISNQPQHF
clone_size: NA; j_call: TRBJ1-2; d_call: NA; v_call: TRBV5-1; cdr3_nt: TGCGCCAGCAGCTTGGCCTTTGGGCAGACCCTAACCTATGGCTACACCTTC; cdr3_aa: CASSLAFGQTLTYGYTF
clone_size: once; j_call: TRBJ2-7; d_call: NA; v_call: TRBV27; cdr3_nt: TGTGCCAGCAGTTTTAGCGTAACCTACGAGCAGTACTTC; cdr3_aa: CASSFSVTYEQYF
clone_size: once; j_call: TRBJ1-1; d_call: NA; v_call: TRBV28; cdr3_nt: TGTGCCAGCATGGCAGGGTGGGGAATGAACACTGAAGCTTTCTTT; cdr3_aa: CASMAGWGMNTEAFF
clone_size: NA; j_call: TRBJ1-1; d_call: TRBD1; v_call: TRBV7-9; cdr3_nt: TGTGCCAGCAGGACAGGGGGCGCGGGGGCTTTCTTT; cdr3_aa: CASRTGGAGAFF
clone_size: NA; j_call: TRBJ2-3; d_call: NA; v_call: TRBV2; cdr3_nt: TGTGCCAGCAGTGAGACTCTCGGAGCAGATACGCAGTATTTT; cdr3_aa: CASSETLGADTQYF
clone_size: once; j_call: TRBJ2-7; d_call: NA; v_call: TRBV3-1/TRBV3-2; cdr3_nt: TGTGCGGCGGGGCGGCCTGATAGGGACGGTACCTACGAGCAGTACTTC; cdr3_aa: CAAGRPDRDGTYEQYF
clone_size: few; j_call: TRBJ1-5; d_call: NA; v_call: TRBV28; cdr3_nt: TGTGCCAGCAGTCCAGGTGACAATCAGCCCCAGCATTTT; cdr3_aa: CASSPGDNQPQHF
clone_size: few; j_call: TRBJ2-3; d_call: NA; v_call: TRBV7-6; cdr3_nt: TGTGCCAGCAGCTTAGCACCTTTAGCAGCGGATACGCAGTATTTT; cdr3_aa: CASSLAPLAADTQYF
clone_size: NA; j_call: TRBJ2-1; d_call: TRBD1; v_call: TRBV2; cdr3_nt: TGTGCCAGCAGACCCGGGACAGGGGAATACAATGAGCAGTTCTTC; cdr3_aa: CASRPGTGEYNEQFF
clone_size: NA; j_call: TRBJ1-6; d_call: TRBD1; v_call: TRBV2; cdr3_nt: TGTGCCAGCATCTACAGGGGGGATTCACCCCTCCACTTT; cdr3_aa: CASIYRGDSPLHF
clone_size: NA; j_call: TRBJ2-6; d_call: NA; v_call: TRBV30; cdr3_nt: TGTGCCTGGAGGCCTTGGGCTTCCAGTGGGCGGGCCAACGTCCTGACTTTC; cdr3_aa: CAWRPWASSGRANVLTF
clone_size: NA; j_call: TRBJ2-1; d_call: TRBD2; v_call: TRBV30; cdr3_nt: TGTGCCTGCAAGAGCGGGAGGGTCTCCTACAATGAGCAGTTCTTC; cdr3_aa: CACKSGRVSYNEQFF
clone_size: NA; j_call: TRBJ2-1; d_call: NA; v_call: TRBV15; cdr3_nt: TGTGCCACCAGCAGAGAGGCAGGGGACAATGAGCAGTTCTTC; cdr3_aa: CATSREAGDNEQFF
clone_size: NA; j_call: TRBJ2-7; d_call: TRBD1; v_call: TRBV5-4; cdr3_nt: TGTGCCAGCAGCTTGGTCCGGGACAGCCCATACGAGCAGTACTTC; cdr3_aa: CASSLVRDSPYEQYF
clone_size: once; j_call: TRBJ1-4; d_call: NA; v_call: TRBV2; cdr3_nt: TGTGCCAGCAGCCTAAACAGGGTCTCTAATGAAAAACTGTTTTTT; cdr3_aa: CASSLNRVSNEKLFF
clone_size: few; j_call: TRBJ1-4; d_call: NA; v_call: TRBV7-2; cdr3_nt: TGTGCCAGCAGCTTAGCCGGGGGGGCTAATGAAAAACTGTTTTTT; cdr3_aa: CASSLAGGANEKLFF
clone_size: once; j_call: TRBJ1-1; d_call: NA; v_call: TRBV6-5; cdr3_nt: TGTGCCAGCAGTTACAGGGGCCCGATGAGGGCTTTCTTT; cdr3_aa: CASSYRGPMRAFF
clone_size: NA; j_call: TRBJ1-4; d_call: NA; v_call: TRBV6-4; cdr3_nt: TGTGCCAGCAGTGACCGACAGGAGCCTAATGAAAAACTGTTTTTT; cdr3_aa: CASSDRQEPNEKLFF
clone_size: NA; j_call: TRBJ2-1; d_call: NA; v_call: TRBV24-1; cdr3_nt: TGTGCCACCAGTGATTTGGGAGGGAATGAGCAGTTCTTC; cdr3_aa: CATSDLGGNEQFF
clone_size: NA; j_call: TRBJ2-7; d_call: NA; v_call: TRBV7-6; cdr3_nt: TGTGCCAGCAGCTTAGTACAGGGGGGGTCCTACGAGCAGTACTTC; cdr3_aa: CASSLVQGGSYEQYF
clone_size: NA; j_call: TRBJ1-1; d_call: TRBD1; v_call: TRBV12-3/TRBV12-4; cdr3_nt: TGTGCCAGCAGTTTATCAGGGGGGGAAGCTTTCTTT; cdr3_aa: CASSLSGGEAFF
clone_size: NA; j_call: TRBJ2-7; d_call: NA; v_call: TRBV18; cdr3_nt: TGTGCCAGCTCAGGGGACACAACCTCCTACGAGCAGTACTTC; cdr3_aa: CASSGDTTSYEQYF
clone_size: few; j_call: TRBJ2-7; d_call: TRBD1; v_call: TRBV27; cdr3_nt: TGTGCCAGCTCTGGAAAGCGACAGGGTCTCACCTACGAGCAGTACTTC; cdr3_aa: CASSGKRQGLTYEQYF
clone_size: NA; j_call: TRBJ2-1; d_call: TRBD1; v_call: TRBV5-4; cdr3_nt: TGTGCCAGCAGCTTGGGGGGACAGGGGTCCTACAATGAGCAGTTCTTC; cdr3_aa: CASSLGGQGSYNEQFF
clone_size: NA; j_call: TRBJ2-5; d_call: TRBD2; v_call: TRBV19; cdr3_nt: TGTGCCAGTAGTAGACTAGCGGGGGAGGAGACCCAGTACTTC; cdr3_aa: CASSRLAGEETQYF
clone_size: NA; j_call: TRBJ2-1; d_call: TRBD2; v_call: TRBV6-1; cdr3_nt: TGTGCCAGCAGTGAACAGTGGGAGGGGTGGAATGAGCAGTTCTTC; cdr3_aa: CASSEQWEGWNEQFF